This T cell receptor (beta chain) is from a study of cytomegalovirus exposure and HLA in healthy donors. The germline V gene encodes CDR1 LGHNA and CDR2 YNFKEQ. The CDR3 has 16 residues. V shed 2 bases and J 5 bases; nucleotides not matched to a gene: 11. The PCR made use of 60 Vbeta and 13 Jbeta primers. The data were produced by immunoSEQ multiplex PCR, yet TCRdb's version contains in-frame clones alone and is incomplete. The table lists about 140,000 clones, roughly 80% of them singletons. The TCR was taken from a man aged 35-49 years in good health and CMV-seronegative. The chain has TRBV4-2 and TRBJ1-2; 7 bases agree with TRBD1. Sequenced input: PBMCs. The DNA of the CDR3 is TGTGCCAGCAGCCAACGACCGGGACAGCAGGGGTATGGCTACACCTTC. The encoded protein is CASSQRPGQQGYGYTF.